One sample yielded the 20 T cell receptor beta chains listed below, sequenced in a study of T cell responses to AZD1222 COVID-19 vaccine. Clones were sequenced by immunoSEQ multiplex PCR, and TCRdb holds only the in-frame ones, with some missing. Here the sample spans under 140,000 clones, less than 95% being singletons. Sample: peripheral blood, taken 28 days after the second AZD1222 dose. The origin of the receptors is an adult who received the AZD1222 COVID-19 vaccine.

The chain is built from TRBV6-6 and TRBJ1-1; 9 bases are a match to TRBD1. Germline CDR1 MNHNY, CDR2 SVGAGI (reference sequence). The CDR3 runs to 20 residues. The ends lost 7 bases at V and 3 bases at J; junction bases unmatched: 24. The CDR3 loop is CASTYLQGATSFSLDTEAFF. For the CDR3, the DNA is TGTGCCAGCACCTACTTACAGGGGGCGACTAGTTTTTCTCTGGACACTGAAGCTTTCTTT.

CDR3 nucleotide sequence: TGTGCCAGCATTTCAGGTAGGACCAGCTCCTACGAGCAGTACTTC. This encodes CASISGRTSSYEQYF. This chain links TRBV6-5 with TRBJ2-7; D gene ambiguous. Trimming cost V 7 bases and J 0 bases, with 16 bases left between them. The CDR3 covers 15 residues. Germline lookup yields CDR1 MNHEY and CDR2 SVGAGI.

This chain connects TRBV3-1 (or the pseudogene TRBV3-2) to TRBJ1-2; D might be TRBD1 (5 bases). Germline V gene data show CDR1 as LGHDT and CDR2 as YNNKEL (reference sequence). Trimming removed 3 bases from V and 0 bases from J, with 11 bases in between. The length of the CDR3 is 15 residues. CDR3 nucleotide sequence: TGTGCCAGCAGCCACGCAGGGCTATCTAACTATGGCTACACCTTC. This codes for CASSHAGLSNYGYTF.

CDR3 amino acids: CASSREGVGYTEAFF. CDR3 sequence (DNA): TGTGCCAGCTCACGGGAGGGGGTAGGCTACACTGAAGCTTTCTTT. This rearrangement joins TRBV18 to TRBJ1-1; D possibly corresponds to TRBD1 (6 bases). The CDR3 consists of 15 residues. V was clipped by 4 bases and J by 3 bases, with 15 bases between them. The germline V gene has CDR1 KGHSH and CDR2 LQKENI.

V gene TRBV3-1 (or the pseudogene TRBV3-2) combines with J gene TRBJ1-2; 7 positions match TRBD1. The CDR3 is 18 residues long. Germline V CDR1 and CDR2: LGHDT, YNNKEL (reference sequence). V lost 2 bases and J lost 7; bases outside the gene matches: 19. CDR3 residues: CASSQWGQSFGFPTGYTF. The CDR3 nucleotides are TGTGCCAGCAGCCAATGGGGACAGAGTTTTGGCTTCCCCACTGGCTACACCTTC.

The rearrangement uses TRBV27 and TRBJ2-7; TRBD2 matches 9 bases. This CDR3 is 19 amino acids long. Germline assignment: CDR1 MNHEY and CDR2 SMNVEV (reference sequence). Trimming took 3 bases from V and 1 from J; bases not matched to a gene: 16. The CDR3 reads CASSFSRIAGEGRSYEQYF. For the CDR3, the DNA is TGTGCCAGCAGTTTCTCCCGGATAGCGGGAGAGGGGAGGTCCTACGAGCAGTACTTC.

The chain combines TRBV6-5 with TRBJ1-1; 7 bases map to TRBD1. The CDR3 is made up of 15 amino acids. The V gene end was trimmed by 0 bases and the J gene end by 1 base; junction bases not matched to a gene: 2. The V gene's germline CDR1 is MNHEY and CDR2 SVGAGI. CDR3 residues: CASSYSRDRNTEAFF. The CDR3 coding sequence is TGTGCCAGCAGTTACTCGCGGGACAGGAACACTGAAGCTTTCTTT.

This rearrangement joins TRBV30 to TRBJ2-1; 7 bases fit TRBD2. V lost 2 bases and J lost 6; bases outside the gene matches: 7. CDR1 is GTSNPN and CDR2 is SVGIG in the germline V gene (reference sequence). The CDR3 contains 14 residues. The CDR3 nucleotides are TGTGCCTGGAGTCAAACGGGAGGAGGCAATGAGCAGTTCTTC. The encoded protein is CAWSQTGGGNEQFF.

The CDR3 here is CASRRQGVLNEQFF. CDR3 coding DNA: TGTGCCAGCAGACGACAGGGTGTGTTGAATGAGCAGTTCTTC. The chain is built from TRBV6-5 and TRBJ2-1, with TRBD1 matching 7 bases. The CDR3 runs to 14 residues. The J segment lost 7 bases and the V segment lost 6 bases, leaving 9 bases of the junction unmatched. Germline V gene data show CDR1 as MNHEY and CDR2 as SVGAGI.

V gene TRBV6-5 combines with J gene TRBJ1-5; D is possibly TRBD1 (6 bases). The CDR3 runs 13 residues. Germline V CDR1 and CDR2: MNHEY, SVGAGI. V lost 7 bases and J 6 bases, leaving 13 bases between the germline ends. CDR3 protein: CASTGGLGQPQHF. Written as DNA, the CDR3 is TGTGCCAGCACCGGGGGCTTAGGTCAGCCCCAGCATTTT.

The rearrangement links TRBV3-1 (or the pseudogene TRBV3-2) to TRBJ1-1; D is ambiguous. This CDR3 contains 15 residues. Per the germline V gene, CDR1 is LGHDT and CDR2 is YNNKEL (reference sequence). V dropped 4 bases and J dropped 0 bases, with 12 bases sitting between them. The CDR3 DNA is TGTGCCAGCAGCCCTTTTGAGACAATGAACACTGAAGCTTTCTTT. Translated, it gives CASSPFETMNTEAFF.

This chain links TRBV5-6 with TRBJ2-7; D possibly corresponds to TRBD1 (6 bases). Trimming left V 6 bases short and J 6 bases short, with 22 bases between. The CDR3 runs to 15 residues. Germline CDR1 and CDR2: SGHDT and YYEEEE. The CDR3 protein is CASTFRGSHFSEQYF. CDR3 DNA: TGTGCCAGCACCTTCAGGGGTAGCCACTTTTCCGAGCAGTACTTC.

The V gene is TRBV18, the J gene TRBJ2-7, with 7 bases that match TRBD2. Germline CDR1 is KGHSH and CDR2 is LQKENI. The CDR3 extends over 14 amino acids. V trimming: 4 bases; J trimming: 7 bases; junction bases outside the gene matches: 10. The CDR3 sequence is CASSREGFLREQYF. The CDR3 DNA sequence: TGTGCCAGCTCACGGGAGGGGTTCTTGAGGGAGCAGTACTTC.

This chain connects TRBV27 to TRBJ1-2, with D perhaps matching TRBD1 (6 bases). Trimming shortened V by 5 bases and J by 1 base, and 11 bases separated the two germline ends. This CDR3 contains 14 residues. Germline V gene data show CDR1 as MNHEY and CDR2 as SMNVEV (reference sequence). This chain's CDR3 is CASSPQGLNYGYTF. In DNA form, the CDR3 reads TGTGCCAGCAGTCCTCAGGGGCTTAACTATGGCTACACCTTC.

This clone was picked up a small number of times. The CDR3 DNA reads TGTGCCAGCAGTGAAGGGGGTCGGACAGTTGGGAGGGTTACGCAGTATTTT. It codes for CASSEGGRTVGRVTQYF. V gene TRBV25-1 combines with J gene TRBJ2-3, with D perhaps matching TRBD2 (7 bases). The CDR3 has 17 amino acids. Trimming took off 2 bases at V and 8 bases at J, with 23 bases between the two ends. Germline V gene lookup returns CDR1 MGHDK and CDR2 SYGVNS.

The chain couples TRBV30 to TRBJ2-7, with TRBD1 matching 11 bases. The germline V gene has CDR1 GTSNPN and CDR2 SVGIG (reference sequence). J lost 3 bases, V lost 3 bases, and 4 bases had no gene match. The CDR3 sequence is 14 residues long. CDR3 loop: CAWRPGQGDYEQYF. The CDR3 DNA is TGTGCCTGGAGACCGGGACAGGGGGACTACGAGCAGTACTTC.

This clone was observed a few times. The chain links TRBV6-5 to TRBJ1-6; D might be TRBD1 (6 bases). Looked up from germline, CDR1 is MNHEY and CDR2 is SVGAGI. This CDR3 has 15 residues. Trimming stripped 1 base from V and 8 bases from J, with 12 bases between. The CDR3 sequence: CASSYLGATHSPLHF. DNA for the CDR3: TGTGCCAGCAGTTACTTGGGGGCAACCCATTCACCCCTCCACTTT.

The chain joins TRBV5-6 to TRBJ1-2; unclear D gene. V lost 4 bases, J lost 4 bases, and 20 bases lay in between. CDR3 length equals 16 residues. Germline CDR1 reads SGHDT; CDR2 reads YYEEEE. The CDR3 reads CASSAVGYGDIYGYTF. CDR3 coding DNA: TGTGCCAGCAGCGCGGTGGGATATGGAGATATCTATGGCTACACCTTC.

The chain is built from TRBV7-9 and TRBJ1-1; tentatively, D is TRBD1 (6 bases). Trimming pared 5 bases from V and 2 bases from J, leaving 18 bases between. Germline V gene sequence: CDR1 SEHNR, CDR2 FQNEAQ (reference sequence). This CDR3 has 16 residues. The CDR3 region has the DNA TGTGCCAGCAGCCCCCGGGGGCTACTTATTAACACTGAAGCTTTCTTT. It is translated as CASSPRGLLINTEAFF.

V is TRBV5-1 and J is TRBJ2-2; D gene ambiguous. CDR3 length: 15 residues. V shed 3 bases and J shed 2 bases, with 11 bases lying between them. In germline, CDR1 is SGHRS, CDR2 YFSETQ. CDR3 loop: CASSSVRLNTGELFF. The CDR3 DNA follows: TGCGCCAGCAGCTCGGTCCGATTAAACACCGGGGAGCTGTTTTTT.